The 18 T cell receptor beta chains below come from one sample, sequenced in a study of cytomegalovirus exposure and HLA in healthy donors (dated by TCRdb to the late 2010s). The library was prepared using the immunoSEQ multiplex PCR assay. For the multiplex PCR, a mixture combining 60 forward primers for TCR Vbeta segments and 13 reverse primers for TCR Jbeta segments was used. TCRdb holds this immuneACCESS table with in-frame rearrangements only. Some clones are missing; in checked studies, unresolved V genes explain under half, and the rest has no known cause. For this sample, the table gives about 47,000 clones. The leading ten clones occupy about 17% of the sample. Source material: PBMCs. All receptors come from a male donor in good health and CMV-seronegative.

The V and J genes are TRBV6-6 and TRBJ2-2, with 7 bases identical to TRBD2. The germline CDR1 and CDR2 sequences are MNHNY and SVGAGI (reference sequence). V trimming: 4 bases; J trimming: 5 bases; junction bases outside the gene matches: 1. CDR3 length: 13 residues. The CDR3 DNA follows: TGTGCCAGCAGTTCGCGGGAGACCGGGGAGCTGTTTTTT. It encodes CASSSRETGELFF.

The gene calls are TRBV30 and TRBJ1-4; TRBD1 matches 7 bases. From germline, CDR1 is GTSNPN and CDR2 SVGIG (reference sequence). Trimming cost V 3 bases and J 7 bases; bases outside gene matches: 8. The CDR3 is 14 residues long. CDR3 region: CAWRGDREIEKLFF. CDR3 DNA sequence: TGTGCCTGGAGGGGTGACAGGGAGATTGAAAAACTGTTTTTT.

Notes on this clone: Germline and junction disagree at one end, which may indicate a read error. The chain couples TRBV5-1 to TRBJ2-3; D is ambiguous. The CDR3 runs to 13 residues. The germline gives CDR1 SGHRS, CDR2 YFSETQ. The CDR3 DNA is TGCGCCGGCAGTGTATCTAGCACAGATACGCAGTATTTT. Translated: CAGSVSSTDTQYF.

This chain uses TRBV10-3 with TRBJ1-1; 9 bases fit TRBD1. The CDR3 totals 12 residues. The germline CDR1 and CDR2 sequences are ENHRY and SYGVKD. The junction had 7 bases not matched to a gene; V was cut back by 11 bases and J by 6 bases. In DNA form, the CDR3 reads TGTGCCGTTGGACAGGGGTACGCTGAAGCTTTCTTT. Translating gives CAVGQGYAEAFF.

CDR3 in DNA: TGTGCCAGCAGCCAACTTAGGAGCACCTACAATGAGCAGTTCTTC. Translated: CASSQLRSTYNEQFF. The genes are TRBV6-6 and TRBJ2-1; no clear D gene. V was shortened by 6 bases and J by 2 bases, with 14 bases between the two germline ends. Germline V CDR1 and CDR2: MNHNY, SVGAGI (reference sequence). The CDR3 totals 15 residues.

This chain links TRBV29-1 with TRBJ2-3, with D tentatively TRBD2 (5 bases). Trimming stripped 8 bases from V and 7 bases from J, with 19 bases between. The CDR3 has 13 residues. From germline, CDR1 is SQVTM and CDR2 ANQGSEA. The CDR3 loop is CSHPLPGLNTQYF. CDR3 DNA: TGCAGCCATCCCCTTCCCGGACTGAATACGCAGTATTTT.

The chain links TRBV29-1 to TRBJ2-5; 13 bases match TRBD2. V was pared by 3 bases and J by 1 base, with 8 bases of the junction left unmatched. Germline-derived CDR1 and CDR2 are SQVTM and ANQGSEA. The CDR3 length is 17 residues. The CDR3 sequence is CSVEGYTSGGAQETQYF. The CDR3, as DNA: TGCAGCGTTGAGGGGTACACTAGCGGGGGGGCCCAAGAGACCCAGTACTTC.

This rearrangement joins TRBV5-5 to TRBJ1-1; D not certain. The germline V and J ends were trimmed by 2 bases and 1 base, with 6 bases remaining between them. Germline V lookup: CDR1 SGHKS, CDR2 YYEKEE (reference sequence). The CDR3 loop spans 13 amino acids. The CDR3 loop reads CASSLSSNTEAFF. The CDR3 DNA follows: TGTGCCAGCAGCTTATCTTCGAACACTGAAGCTTTCTTT.

V gene TRBV19 combines with J gene TRBJ1-2; D possibly corresponds to TRBD1 (5 bases). Germline lookup yields CDR1 LNHDA and CDR2 SQIVND (reference sequence). The V end lost 6 bases, the J end lost 0 bases, and 14 bases lay between the germline ends. This CDR3 comprises 15 residues. As DNA, the CDR3 is TGTGCCAGTAGGTTCGGACAAATCTCTAACTATGGCTACACCTTC. Translated, it gives CASRFGQISNYGYTF.

V usage is TRBV30 and J usage is TRBJ1-5; D is undetermined. CDR1 and CDR2 from the germline V gene are GTSNPN and SVGIG (reference sequence). The CDR3 consists of 12 residues. Trimming pared 6 bases from V and 7 bases from J, leaving 13 bases between. For the CDR3, the DNA is TGTGCCTGCTCATTACCTAAGCAGCCCCAGCATTTT. It is translated as CACSLPKQPQHF. The variable domain in full, completed from reference TRBV30 and TRBJ1-5, reads SQTIHQWPATLVQPVGSPLSLECTVEGTSNPNLYWYRQAAGRGLQLLFYSVGIGQISSEVPQNLSASRPQDRQFILSSKKLLLSDSGFYLCACSLPKQPQHFGDGTRLSIL.

This rearrangement joins TRBV4-1 to TRBJ2-3; 10 bases map to TRBD1. Germline trimming cut 1 base from V and 3 bases from J; bases unmatched to any gene: 7. This CDR3 region has 17 residues. CDR1 is MGHRA, CDR2 YSYEKL, per germline. This CDR3 reads CASSQGLGQGRTDTQYF. In nucleotides, the CDR3 is TGCGCCAGCAGCCAAGGCTTGGGACAGGGGCGGACAGATACGCAGTATTTT.

The chain links TRBV28 to TRBJ1-2, with no clear D. The germline gives CDR1 MDHEN, CDR2 SYDVKM. This CDR3 comprises 14 residues. Trimming removed 5 bases from V and 2 bases from J, with 12 bases in between. CDR3 nucleotides: TGTGCCAGCAGTGGGTCACCACTAAACTATGGCTACACCTTC. Translating it yields CASSGSPLNYGYTF.

The chain uses TRBV7-2 and TRBJ1-2; 7 bases agree with TRBD1. Germline loops: CDR1 SGHTA, CDR2 FQGNSA. V gave up 5 bases and J gave up 1 base; unmatched junction bases: 10. The CDR3 is made up of 16 amino acids. The CDR3 coding sequence is TGTGCCAGCAGCCCCGGGACAGCGTCCCTTAACTATGGCTACACCTTC. Translating gives CASSPGTASLNYGYTF.

The chain is built from TRBV5-4 and TRBJ1-4; D possibly corresponds to TRBD1 (6 bases). Trimming shortened V by 3 bases and J by 5 bases, and 20 bases separated the two germline ends. Germline lookup yields CDR1 SGHNT and CDR2 YYREEE (reference sequence). The CDR3 extends over 17 amino acids. CDR3 nucleotide sequence: TGTGCCAGCAGCTCCCGGGTCTACAGGGATGGGAATGAAAAACTGTTTTTT. Residues: CASSSRVYRDGNEKLFF. Variable domain in full (rest from reference TRBV5-4 and TRBJ1-4): ETGVTQSPTHLIKTRGQQVTLRCSSQSGHNTVSWYQQALGQGPQFIFQYYREEENGRGNFPPRFSGLQFPNYSSELNVNALELDDSALYLCASSSRVYRDGNEKLFFGSGTQLSVL.

This chain links TRBV6-5 with TRBJ2-7, with TRBD1 matching over 7 bases. This CDR3 is built from 15 residues. With V trimmed by 2 bases and J by 6 bases, 10 bases remained unmatched. Germline V gives CDR1 MNHEY, CDR2 SVGAGI. Written as DNA, the CDR3 is TGTGCCAGCAGTTACGAGAGGGGGCGCCTTGCCGAGCAGTACTTC. Translation: CASSYERGRLAEQYF.

This chain connects TRBV29-1 to TRBJ2-4, with D hard to call. The CDR3 sequence is 13 residues long. Per germline, CDR1 SQVTM and CDR2 ANQGSEA. V was trimmed by 5 bases and J by 0 bases, leaving 8 bases between them. The CDR3 here is CSVLGLAKNIQYF. CDR3 nucleotide sequence: TGCAGCGTTCTAGGCCTAGCCAAAAACATTCAGTACTTC. Combining the CDR3 with reference TRBV29-1 and TRBJ2-4 gives the whole variable domain SAVISQKPSRDICQRGTSLTIQCQVDSQVTMMFWYRQQPGQSLTLIATANQGSEATYESGFVIDKFPISRPNLTFSTLTVSNMSPEDSSIYLCSVLGLAKNIQYFGAGTRLSVL.

The chain joins TRBV25-1 to TRBJ1-2, with D maybe TRBD1 (6 bases). CDR3 length: 15 amino acids. Trimming shortened V by 7 bases and J by 8 bases, and 23 bases separated the two germline ends. Germline loops: CDR1 MGHDK, CDR2 SYGVNS. For the CDR3, the DNA is TGTGCCAGCACCCCGGGACAACATCTAGCCGGAGGCTACACCTTC. Encoded protein: CASTPGQHLAGGYTF.

The chain couples TRBV13 to TRBJ2-5; TRBD1 matches 7 bases. This CDR3 is built from 14 residues. Trimming at V came to 2 bases and at J to 5 bases, leaving 5 bases not matched to a gene. The germline V gene has CDR1 PRHDT and CDR2 FYEKMQ (reference sequence). In DNA, the CDR3 is TGTGCCAGCAGCTTAAGGGGGCCGCGGGAGACCCAGTACTTC. Translating gives CASSLRGPRETQYF.